This T cell receptor beta chain emerged from a study of blood T cell repertoires in COVID-19. Background on the study: The study drew acute and convalescent COVID-19 samples from the United States, Italy and Spain. Sources were T cells, B-cell-depleted T cells, or PBMCs; the material itself was cDNA or gDNA.

The CDR3 covers 16 residues. Germline V gene sequence: CDR1 MNHEY, CDR2 SMNVEV (reference sequence). Trimming took off 1 base at V and 1 base at J, with 10 bases between the two ends. Authors' processing steps: Amplified reference gene primers provided the basis for estimating nucleated cell counts. Using immunoSEQ multiplex PCR, the repertoire was profiled, and TCRdb retains in-frame clones only, with some absent. Clone size and the V and J calls come from that table; the DNA yielded D and trimming. Of 150,000 to 200,000 clones listed, approximately 92% are singletons. The chain is built from TRBV27 and TRBJ1-4; no firm D call. The material sequenced was peripheral blood. The clonotype was recovered from a woman aged 50 to 60 with acute or convalescent COVID-19. As DNA, the CDR3 is TGTGCCAGCAGTTTATGGGCCGAAGGAACTAATGAAAAACTGTTTTTT. Protein product: CASSLWAEGTNEKLFF. The complete variable domain, with remaining parts taken from reference TRBV27 and TRBJ1-4, reads EAQVTQNPRYLITVTGKKLTVTCSQNMNHEYMSWYRQDPGLGLRQIYYSMNVEVTDKGDVPEGYKVSRKEKRNFPLILESPSPNQTSLYFCASSLWAEGTNEKLFFGSGTQLSVL.